The T cell receptor (beta chain) under discussion was sequenced for a study of T cell responses to AZD1222 COVID-19 vaccine. The table came from immunoSEQ multiplex PCR; TCRdb's copy has only in-frame clones and leaves some out. This table has about 120,000 clones, about 88% appearing once. General study findings and limits: Mapped onto spike, vaccine-associated CD4 TCRs spanned it and were dominant at 160-218 and 743-854. Clonal diversity was possibly underestimated; the donors were predominantly white British and more often female. Repertoires were obtained solely post-peak T cell response. Baseline seropositivity characterized only a handful of AZD1222 recipients.

On this clone: What it binds is not known.

The ends lost 1 base at V and 0 bases at J; junction bases unmatched: 2. This CDR3 is built from 15 residues. Germline CDR1 and CDR2: SEHNR and FQNEAQ (reference sequence). The sequence was collected from an adult who received the AZD1222 COVID-19 vaccine. The chain recombines TRBV7-9 with TRBJ1-1, with TRBD1 matching over 7 bases. Sequences were derived from peripheral blood, sampled 28 days after the second AZD1222 dose. CDR3 amino acids: CASSLGDSLNTEAFF. The DNA of the CDR3 is TGTGCCAGCAGCTTAGGGGACAGTTTGAACACTGAAGCTTTCTTT.